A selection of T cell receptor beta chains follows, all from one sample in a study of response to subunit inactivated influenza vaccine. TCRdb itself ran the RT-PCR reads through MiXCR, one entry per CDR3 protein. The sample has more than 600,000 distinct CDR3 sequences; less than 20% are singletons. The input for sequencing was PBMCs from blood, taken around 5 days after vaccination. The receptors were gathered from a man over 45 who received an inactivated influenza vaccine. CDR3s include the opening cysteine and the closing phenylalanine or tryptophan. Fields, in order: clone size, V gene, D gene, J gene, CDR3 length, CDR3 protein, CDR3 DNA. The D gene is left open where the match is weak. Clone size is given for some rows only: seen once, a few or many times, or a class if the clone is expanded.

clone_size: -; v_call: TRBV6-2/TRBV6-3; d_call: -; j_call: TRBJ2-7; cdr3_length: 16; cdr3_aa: CASSWDQSTFSYEQYF; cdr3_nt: TGTGCCAGCAGTTGGGACCAAAGTACCTTCTCCTACGAGCAGTACTTC
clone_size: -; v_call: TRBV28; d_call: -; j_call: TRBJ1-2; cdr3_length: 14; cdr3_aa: CASSEGRINYGYTF; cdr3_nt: TGTGCCAGCAGCGAAGGACGGATTAACTATGGCTACACCTTC
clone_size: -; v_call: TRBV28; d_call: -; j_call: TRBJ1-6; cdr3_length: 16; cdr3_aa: CASSLTVAPHNSPLHF; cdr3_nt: TGTGCCAGCAGTTTAACGGTGGCCCCCCATAATTCACCCCTCCACTTT
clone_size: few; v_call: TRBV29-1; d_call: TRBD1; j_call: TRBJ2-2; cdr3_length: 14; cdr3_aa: CSAAPRGFGGELFF; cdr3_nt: TGCAGCGCCGCTCCCAGGGGGTTTGGCGGGGAGCTGTTTTTT
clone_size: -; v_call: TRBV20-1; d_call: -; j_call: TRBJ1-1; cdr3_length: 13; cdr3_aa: CSARSSWNTEAFF; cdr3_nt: TGCAGTGCTAGATCCTCTTGGAACACTGAAGCTTTCTTT
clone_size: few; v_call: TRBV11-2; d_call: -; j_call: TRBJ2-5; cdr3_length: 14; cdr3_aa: CASSLAPNEETQYF; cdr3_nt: TGTGCCAGCAGCTTAGCTCCCAATGAAGAGACCCAGTACTTC
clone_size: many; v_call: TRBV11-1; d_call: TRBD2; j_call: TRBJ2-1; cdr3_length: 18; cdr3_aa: CASSLGGVWLAGTNEQFF; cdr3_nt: TGTGCCAGCAGCTTGGGGGGTGTGTGGCTAGCGGGGACCAATGAGCAGTTCTTC
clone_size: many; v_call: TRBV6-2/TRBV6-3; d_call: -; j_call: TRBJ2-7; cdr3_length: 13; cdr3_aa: CASSYLRGYEQYF; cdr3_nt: TGTGCCAGCAGTTACCTCCGCGGCTACGAGCAGTACTTC
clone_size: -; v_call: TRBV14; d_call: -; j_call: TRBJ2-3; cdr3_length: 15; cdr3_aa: CASSQFFTGTDTQYF; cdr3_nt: TGTGCCAGCAGCCAATTTTTCACTGGCACAGATACGCAGTATTTT
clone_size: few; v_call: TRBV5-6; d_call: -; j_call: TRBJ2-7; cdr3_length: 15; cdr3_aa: CASSPISGYSYEQYF; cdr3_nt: TGTGCCAGCAGCCCGATTAGCGGCTACTCCTACGAGCAGTACTTC
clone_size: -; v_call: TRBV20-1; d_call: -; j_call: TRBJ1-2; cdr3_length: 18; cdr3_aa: CSARVGVQRDKAYYGYTF; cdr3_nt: TGCAGTGCCCGGGTGGGGGTTCAACGGGACAAGGCATACTATGGCTACACCTTC
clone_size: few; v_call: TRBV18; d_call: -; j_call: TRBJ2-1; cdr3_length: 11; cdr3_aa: CASSLSVGQFF; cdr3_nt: TGTGCCAGCTCACTCTCGGTCGGGCAGTTCTTC
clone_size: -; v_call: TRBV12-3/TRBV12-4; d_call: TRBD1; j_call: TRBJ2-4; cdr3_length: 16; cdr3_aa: CASSPWGQDAKNIQYF; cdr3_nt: TGTGCCAGCAGCCCTTGGGGACAGGATGCGAAAAACATTCAGTACTTC
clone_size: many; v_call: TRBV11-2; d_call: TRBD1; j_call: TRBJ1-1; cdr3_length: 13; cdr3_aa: CASSTRQGIEAFF; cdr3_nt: TGTGCCAGCAGCACCCGACAGGGTATTGAAGCTTTCTTT
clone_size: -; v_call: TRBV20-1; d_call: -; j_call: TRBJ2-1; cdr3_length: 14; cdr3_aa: CSARDPTWNNEQFF; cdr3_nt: TGCAGTGCTAGAGATCCCACGTGGAACAATGAGCAGTTCTTC
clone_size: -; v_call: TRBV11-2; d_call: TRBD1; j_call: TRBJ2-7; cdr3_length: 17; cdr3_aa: CASSPTVGQGAGREQYF; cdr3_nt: TGTGCCAGCAGCCCAACGGTGGGTCAGGGGGCCGGTCGCGAGCAGTACTTC
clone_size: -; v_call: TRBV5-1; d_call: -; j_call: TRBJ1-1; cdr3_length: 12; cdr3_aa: CASSLLGSEAFF; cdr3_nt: TGCGCCAGCAGCCTCCTAGGTTCTGAAGCTTTCTTT
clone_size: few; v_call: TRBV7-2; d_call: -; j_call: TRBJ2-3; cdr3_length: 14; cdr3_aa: CASSPDQPPDTQYF; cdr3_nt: TGTGCCAGCAGCCCAGACCAGCCCCCAGATACGCAGTATTTT
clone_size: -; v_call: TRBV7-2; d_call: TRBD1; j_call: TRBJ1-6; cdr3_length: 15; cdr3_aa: CASSSAPGQGRPLHF; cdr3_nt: TGTGCCAGCAGCTCCGCACCGGGACAGGGAAGACCCCTCCACTTT
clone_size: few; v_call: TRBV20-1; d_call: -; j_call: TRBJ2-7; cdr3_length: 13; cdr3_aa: CSANDKTDYEQYF; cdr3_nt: TGCAGTGCTAATGACAAAACCGATTACGAGCAGTACTTC
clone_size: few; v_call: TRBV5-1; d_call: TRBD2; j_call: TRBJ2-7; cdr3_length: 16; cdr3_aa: CASSLASGTSIYEQYF; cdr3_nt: TGCGCCAGCAGCTTGGCTAGCGGGACGTCAATCTACGAGCAGTACTTC
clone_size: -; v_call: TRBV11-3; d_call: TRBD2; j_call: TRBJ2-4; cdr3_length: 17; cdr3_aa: CASSRKGSSGGADIQYF; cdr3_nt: TGTGCCAGCAGCCGAAAAGGGTCTAGCGGGGGGGCCGACATTCAGTACTTC
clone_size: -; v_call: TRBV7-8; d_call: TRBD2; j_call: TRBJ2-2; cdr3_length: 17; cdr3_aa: CASSLLLAGAGSGELFF; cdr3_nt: TGTGCCAGCAGCTTACTCCTAGCGGGAGCGGGTAGCGGGGAGCTGTTTTTT
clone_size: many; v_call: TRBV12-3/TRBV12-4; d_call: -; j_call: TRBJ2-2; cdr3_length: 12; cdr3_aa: CASTAGSGELFF; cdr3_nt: TGTGCCAGCACCGCTGGGAGCGGGGAGCTGTTTTTT
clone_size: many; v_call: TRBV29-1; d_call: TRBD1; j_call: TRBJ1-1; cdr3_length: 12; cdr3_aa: CSVDRGRTEAFF; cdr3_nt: TGCAGCGTGGACAGGGGGAGGACTGAAGCTTTCTTT
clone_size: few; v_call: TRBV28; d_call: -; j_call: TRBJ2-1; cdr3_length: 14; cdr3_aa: CAGGGPADYNEQFF; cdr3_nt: TGTGCCGGAGGGGGTCCCGCCGATTACAATGAGCAGTTCTTC
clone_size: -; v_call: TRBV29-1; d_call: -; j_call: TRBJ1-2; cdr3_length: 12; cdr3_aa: CSVESGVYGYTF; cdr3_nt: TGCAGCGTTGAGTCAGGGGTCTATGGCTACACCTTC
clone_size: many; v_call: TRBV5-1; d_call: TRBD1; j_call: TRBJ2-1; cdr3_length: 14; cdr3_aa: CASSRGPANNEQFF; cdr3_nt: TGCGCCAGCAGCAGGGGGCCCGCCAACAATGAGCAGTTCTTC
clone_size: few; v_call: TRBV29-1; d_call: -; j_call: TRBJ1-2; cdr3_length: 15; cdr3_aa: CSVEDQSQSGLGYTF; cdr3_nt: TGCAGCGTTGAAGATCAAAGTCAGTCCGGGTTGGGCTACACCTTC